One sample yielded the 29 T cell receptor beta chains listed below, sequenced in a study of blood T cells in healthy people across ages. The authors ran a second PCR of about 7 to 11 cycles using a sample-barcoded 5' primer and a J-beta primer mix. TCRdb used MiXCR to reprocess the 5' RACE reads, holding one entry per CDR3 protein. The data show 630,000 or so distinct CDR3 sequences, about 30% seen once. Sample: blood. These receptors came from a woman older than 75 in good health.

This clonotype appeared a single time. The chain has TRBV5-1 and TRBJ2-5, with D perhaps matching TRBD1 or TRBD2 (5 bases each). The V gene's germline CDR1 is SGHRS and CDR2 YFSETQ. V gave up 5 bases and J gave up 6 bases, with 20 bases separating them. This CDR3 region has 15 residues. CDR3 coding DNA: TGCGCCAGCAGTCTCCTCGGGGCACCGGGGCAGACCCAGTACTTC. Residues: CASSLLGAPGQTQYF.

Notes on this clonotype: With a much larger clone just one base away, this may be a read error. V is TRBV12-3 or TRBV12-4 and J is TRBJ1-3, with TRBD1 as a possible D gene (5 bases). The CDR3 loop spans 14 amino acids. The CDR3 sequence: CASNPQGLTETRYF. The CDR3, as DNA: TGTGCCAGCAACCCCCAGGGTCTCACGGAGACCAGATATTTT.

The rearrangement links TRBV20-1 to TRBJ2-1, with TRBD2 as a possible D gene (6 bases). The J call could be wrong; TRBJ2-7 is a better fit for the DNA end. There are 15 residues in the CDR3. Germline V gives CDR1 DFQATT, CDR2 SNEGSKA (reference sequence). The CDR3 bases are TGCAGTGCACCGCCTAGCGCCAGAGCCTACAATGAGCAGTACTTC. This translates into CSAPPSARAYNEQYF.

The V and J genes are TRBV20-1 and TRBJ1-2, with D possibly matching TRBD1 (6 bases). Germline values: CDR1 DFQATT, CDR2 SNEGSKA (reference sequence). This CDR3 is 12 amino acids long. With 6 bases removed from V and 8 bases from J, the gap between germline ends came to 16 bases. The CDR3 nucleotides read TGCAGTGCGGTACCAGGGGTAAACGGCTACACCTTC. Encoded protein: CSAVPGVNGYTF.

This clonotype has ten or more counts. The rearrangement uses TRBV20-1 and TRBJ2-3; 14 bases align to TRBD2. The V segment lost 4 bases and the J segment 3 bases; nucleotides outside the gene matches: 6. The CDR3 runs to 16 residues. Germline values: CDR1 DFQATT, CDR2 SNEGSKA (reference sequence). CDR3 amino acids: CSAIHGTSGGTDTQYF. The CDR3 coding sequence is TGCAGTGCTATCCACGGGACTAGCGGGGGTACAGATACGCAGTATTTT.

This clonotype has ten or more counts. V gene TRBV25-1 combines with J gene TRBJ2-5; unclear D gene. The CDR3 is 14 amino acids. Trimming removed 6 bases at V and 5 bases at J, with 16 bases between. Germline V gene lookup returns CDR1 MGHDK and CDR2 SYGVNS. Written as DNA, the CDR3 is TGTGCCAGCAGGGAGACCCGTGGCTGGGAGACCCAGTACTTC. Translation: CASRETRGWETQYF.

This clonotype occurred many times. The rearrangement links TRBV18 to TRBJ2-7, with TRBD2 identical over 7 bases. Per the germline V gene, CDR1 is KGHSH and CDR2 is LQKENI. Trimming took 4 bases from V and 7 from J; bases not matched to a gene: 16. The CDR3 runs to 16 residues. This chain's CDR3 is CASSQFLAESLGEQYF. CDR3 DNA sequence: TGTGCCAGCTCACAATTTCTAGCGGAATCTCTGGGGGAGCAGTACTTC.

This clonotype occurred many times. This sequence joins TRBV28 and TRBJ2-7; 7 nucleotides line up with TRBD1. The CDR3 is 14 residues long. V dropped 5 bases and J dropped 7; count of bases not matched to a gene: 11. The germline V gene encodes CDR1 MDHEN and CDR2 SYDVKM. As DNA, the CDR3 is TGTGCCAGCAGTCCGCCCGGGACAGCCTTGGAGCAGTACTTC. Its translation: CASSPPGTALEQYF.

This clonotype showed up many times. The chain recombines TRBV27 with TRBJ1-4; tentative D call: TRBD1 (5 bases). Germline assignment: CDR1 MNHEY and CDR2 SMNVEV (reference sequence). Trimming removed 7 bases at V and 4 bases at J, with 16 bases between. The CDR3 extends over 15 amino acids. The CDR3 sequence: CASKGLDRNNEKLFF. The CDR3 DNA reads TGTGCCAGCAAGGGCCTTGACAGAAATAATGAAAAACTGTTTTTT.

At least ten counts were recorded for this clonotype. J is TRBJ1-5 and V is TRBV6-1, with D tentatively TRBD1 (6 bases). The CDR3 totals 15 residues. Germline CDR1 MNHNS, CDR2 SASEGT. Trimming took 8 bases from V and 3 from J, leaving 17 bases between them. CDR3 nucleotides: TGTGCCAGCTCGACCAACAGGGCCCACAATCAGCCCCAGCATTTT. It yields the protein CASSTNRAHNQPQHF.

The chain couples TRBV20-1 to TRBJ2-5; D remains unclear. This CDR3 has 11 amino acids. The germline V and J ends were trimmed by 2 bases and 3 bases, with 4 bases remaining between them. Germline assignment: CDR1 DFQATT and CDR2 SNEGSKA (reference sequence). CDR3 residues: CSARQEETQYF. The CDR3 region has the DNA TGCAGTGCTAGACAGGAAGAGACCCAGTACTTC.

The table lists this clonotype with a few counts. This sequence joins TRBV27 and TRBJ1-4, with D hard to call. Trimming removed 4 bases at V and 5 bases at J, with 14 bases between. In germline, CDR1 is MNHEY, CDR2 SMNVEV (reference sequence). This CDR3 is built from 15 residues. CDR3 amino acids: CASSSGGRGNEKLFF. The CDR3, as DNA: TGTGCCAGCAGTTCGGGAGGGCGAGGGAATGAAAAACTGTTTTTT.

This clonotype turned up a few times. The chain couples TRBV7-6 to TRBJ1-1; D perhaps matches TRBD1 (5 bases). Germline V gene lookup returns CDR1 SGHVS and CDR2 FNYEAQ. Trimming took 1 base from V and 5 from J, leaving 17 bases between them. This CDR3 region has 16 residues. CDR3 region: CASSLGGVIGLTEAFF. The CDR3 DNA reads TGTGCCAGCAGCTTAGGGGGGGTGATAGGTCTGACTGAAGCTTTCTTT.

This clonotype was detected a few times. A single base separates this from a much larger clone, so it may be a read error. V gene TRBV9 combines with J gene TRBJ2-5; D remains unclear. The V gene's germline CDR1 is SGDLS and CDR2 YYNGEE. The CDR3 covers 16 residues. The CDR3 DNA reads TGTGCCTGCAGCCCGAGCGCCCTCAGGCCTCAAGAGACCCAGTACTTC. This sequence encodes CACSPSALRPQETQYF.

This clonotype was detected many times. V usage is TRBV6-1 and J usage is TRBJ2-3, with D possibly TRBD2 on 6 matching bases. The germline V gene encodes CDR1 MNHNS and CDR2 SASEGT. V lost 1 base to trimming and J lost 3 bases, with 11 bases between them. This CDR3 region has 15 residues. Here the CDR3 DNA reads TGTGCCAGCAGTGAAGGTAGCGGAACTACAGATACGCAGTATTTT. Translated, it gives CASSEGSGTTDTQYF.

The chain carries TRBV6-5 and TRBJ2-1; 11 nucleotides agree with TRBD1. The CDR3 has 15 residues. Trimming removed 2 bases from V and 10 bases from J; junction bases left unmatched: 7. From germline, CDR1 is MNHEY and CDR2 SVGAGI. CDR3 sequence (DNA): TGTGCCAGCAGTTACGCCGGGACAGGGGGGTACGAGCAGTTCTTC. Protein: CASSYAGTGGYEQFF.

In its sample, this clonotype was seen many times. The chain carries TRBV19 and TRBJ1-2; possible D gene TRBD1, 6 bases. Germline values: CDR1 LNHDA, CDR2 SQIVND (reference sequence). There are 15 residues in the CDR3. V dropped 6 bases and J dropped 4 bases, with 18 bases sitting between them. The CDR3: CASSLGGAISYGYTF. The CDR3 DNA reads TGTGCCAGTAGCCTTGGGGGGGCAATCAGCTATGGCTACACCTTC.

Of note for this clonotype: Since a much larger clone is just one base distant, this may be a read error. The CDR3 DNA sequence: TGCAGCCTTGGGAGCGGGAGGGGAGAGACCCAGTACTTC. Protein sequence: CSLGSGRGETQYF. This chain uses TRBV20-1 with TRBJ2-5; 10 bases match TRBD2. This CDR3 has 13 amino acids. Germline CDR1 is DFQATT and CDR2 is SNEGSKA (reference sequence).

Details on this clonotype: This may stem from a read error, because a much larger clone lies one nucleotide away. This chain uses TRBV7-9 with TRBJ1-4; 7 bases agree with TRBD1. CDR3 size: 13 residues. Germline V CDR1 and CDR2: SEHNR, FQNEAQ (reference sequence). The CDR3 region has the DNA TGTGCCGGCAGGGGGACAGACGGGGAAAAACTGTTTTTT. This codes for CAGRGTDGEKLFF.

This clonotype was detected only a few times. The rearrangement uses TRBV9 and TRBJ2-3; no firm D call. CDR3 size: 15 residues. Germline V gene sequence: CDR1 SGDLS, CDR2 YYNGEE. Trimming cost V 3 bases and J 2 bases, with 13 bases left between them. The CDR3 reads CASSGIPGATDTQYF. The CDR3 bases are TGTGCCAGCAGCGGGATACCCGGAGCCACAGATACGCAGTATTTT.

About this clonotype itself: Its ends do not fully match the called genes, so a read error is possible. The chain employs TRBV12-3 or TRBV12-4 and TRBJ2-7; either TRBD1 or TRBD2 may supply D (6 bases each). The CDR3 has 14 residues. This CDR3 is CSSSLSLQGGEQYF. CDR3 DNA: TGTTCCAGCAGTTTATCTCTACAGGGAGGTGAGCAGTACTTC.

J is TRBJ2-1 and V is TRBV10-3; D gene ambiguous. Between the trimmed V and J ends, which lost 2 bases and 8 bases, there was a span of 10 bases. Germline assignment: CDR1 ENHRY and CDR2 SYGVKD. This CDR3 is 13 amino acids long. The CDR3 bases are TGTGCCATCAGTGAGCGGTTTGAGGATGAGCAGTTCTTC. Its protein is CAISERFEDEQFF.

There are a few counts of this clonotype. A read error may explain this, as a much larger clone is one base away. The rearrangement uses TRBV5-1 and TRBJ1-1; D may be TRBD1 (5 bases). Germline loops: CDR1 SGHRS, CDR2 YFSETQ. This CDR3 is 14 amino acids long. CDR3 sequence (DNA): TGCGCCAGCAGCCCGGGGGATATGAACATTGAAGCTTTCTTT. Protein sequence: CASSPGDMNIEAFF. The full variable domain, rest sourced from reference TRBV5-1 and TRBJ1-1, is KAGVTQTPRYLIKTRGQQVTLSCSPISGHRSVSWYQQTPGQGLQFLFEYFSETQRNKGNFPGRFSGRQFSNSRSEMNVSTLELGDSALYLCASSPGDMNIEAFFGQGTRLTVV.

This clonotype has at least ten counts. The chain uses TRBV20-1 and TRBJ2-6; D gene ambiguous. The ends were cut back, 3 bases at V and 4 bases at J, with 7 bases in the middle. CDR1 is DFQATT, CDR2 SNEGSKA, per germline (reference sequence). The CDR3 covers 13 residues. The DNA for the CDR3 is TGCAGTGCTAGCAGGTTCGGGGCCAACGTCCTGACTTTC. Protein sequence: CSASRFGANVLTF.

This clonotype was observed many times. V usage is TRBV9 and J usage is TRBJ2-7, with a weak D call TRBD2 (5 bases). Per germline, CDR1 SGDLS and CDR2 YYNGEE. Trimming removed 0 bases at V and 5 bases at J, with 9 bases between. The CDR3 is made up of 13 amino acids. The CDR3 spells CASSVGGSHEQYF. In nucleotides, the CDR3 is TGTGCCAGCAGCGTAGGAGGGAGTCACGAGCAGTACTTC.

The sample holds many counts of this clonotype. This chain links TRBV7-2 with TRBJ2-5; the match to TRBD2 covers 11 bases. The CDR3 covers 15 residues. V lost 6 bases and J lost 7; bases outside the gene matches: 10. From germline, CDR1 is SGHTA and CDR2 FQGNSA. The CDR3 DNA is TGTGCCAGCAGTGAAACTAGCGGGGGCTCGTGGACCCAGTACTTC. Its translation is CASSETSGGSWTQYF. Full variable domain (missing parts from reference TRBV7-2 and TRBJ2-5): GAGVSQSPSNKVTEKGKDVELRCDPISGHTALYWYRQSLGQGLEFLIYFQGNSAPDKSGLPSDRFSAERTGGSVSTLTIQRTQQEDSAVYLCASSETSGGSWTQYFGPGTRLLVL.

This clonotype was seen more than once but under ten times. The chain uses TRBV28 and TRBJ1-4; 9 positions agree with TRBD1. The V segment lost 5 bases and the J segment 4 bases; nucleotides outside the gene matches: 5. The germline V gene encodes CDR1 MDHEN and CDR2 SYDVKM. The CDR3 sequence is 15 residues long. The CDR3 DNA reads TGTGCCAGCAGTGATCCGGGACAGGGTAATGAAAAACTGTTTTTT. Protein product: CASSDPGQGNEKLFF.

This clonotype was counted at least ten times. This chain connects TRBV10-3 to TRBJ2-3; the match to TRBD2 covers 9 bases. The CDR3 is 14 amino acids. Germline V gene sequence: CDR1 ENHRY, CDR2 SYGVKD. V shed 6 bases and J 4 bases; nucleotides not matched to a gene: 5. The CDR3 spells CAIRSGGLSDTQYF. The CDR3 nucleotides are TGTGCCATCAGGAGCGGGGGGCTCTCAGATACGCAGTATTTT.

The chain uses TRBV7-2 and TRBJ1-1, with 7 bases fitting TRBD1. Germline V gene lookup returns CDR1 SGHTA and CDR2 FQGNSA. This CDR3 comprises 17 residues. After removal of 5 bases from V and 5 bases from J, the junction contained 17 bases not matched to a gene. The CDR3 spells CASSPGGQGRSGTEAFF. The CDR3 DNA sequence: TGTGCCAGCAGCCCAGGGGGGCAGGGGAGAAGTGGGACTGAAGCTTTCTTT.